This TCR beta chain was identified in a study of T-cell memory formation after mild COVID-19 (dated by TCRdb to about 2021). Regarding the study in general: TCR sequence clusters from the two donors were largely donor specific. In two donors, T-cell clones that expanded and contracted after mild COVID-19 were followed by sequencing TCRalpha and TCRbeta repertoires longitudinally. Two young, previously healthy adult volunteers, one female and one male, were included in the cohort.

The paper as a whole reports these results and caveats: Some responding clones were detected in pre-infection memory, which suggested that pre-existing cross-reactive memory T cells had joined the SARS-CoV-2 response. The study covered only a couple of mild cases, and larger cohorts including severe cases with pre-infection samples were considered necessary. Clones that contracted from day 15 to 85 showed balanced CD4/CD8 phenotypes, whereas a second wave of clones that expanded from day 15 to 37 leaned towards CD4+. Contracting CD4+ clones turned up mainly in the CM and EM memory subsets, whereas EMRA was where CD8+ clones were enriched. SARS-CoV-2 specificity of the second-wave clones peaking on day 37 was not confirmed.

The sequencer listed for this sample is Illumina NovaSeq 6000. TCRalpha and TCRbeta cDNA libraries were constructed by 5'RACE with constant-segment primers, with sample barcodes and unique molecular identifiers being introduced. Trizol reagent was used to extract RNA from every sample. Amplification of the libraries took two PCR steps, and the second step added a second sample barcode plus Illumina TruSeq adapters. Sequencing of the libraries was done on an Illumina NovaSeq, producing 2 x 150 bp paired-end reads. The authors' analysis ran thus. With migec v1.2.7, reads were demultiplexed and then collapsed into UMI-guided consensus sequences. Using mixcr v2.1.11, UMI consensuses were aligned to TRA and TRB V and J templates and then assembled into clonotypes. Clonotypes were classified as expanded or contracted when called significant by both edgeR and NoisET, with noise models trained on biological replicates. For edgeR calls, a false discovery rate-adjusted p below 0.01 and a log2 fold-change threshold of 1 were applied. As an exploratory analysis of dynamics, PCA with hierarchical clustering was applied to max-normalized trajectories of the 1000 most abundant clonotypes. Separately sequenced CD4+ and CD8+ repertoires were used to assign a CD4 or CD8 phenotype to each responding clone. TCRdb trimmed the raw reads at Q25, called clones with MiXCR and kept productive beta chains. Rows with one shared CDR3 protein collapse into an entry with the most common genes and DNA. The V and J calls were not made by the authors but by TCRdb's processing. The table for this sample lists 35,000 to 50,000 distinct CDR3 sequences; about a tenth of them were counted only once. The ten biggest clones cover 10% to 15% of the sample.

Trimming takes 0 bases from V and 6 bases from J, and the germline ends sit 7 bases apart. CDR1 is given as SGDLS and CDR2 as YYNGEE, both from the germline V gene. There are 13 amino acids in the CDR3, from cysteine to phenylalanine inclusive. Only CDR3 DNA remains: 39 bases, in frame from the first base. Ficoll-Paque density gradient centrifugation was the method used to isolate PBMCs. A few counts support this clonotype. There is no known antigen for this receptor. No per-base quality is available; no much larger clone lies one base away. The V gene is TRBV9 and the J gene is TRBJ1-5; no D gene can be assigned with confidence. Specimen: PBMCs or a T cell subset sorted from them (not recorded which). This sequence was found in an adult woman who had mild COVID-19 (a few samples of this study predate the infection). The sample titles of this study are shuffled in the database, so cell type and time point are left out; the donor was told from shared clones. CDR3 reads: CASSVGTGQPQHF. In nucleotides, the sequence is TGTGCCAGCAGCGTAGGGACTGGTCAGCCCCAGCATTTT.